These 10 T cell receptor beta chains came from one sample sequenced in a study of control samples from healthy donors and cancer patients (dated by TCRdb to 2019 to 2021). The method was the immunoSEQ multiplex PCR assay. In its TCRdb copy, this immuneACCESS table keeps in-frame sequences only and misses some clones. Where compared with another copy, unresolved V genes explain less than half of these, and the others have no known cause. The sample has some 73,000 clones on record, roughly 94% of them singletons. Clones ranked in the top ten supply about 6% of the sample. The sequencing sample was made of blood. The receptors stem from a woman between 40 and 50 years old in good health.

The chain employs TRBV6-5 and TRBJ1-4; D is perhaps TRBD1 (5 bases). CDR1 MNHEY and CDR2 SVGAGI come from the germline V gene. Trimming took off 4 bases at V and 6 bases at J, with 15 bases between the two ends. The CDR3 is made up of 15 amino acids. The CDR3 DNA follows: TGTGCCAGCAGTTCCGTGGGACGGAAGGATGAAAAACTGTTTTTT. Translation gives CASSSVGRKDEKLFF.

The chain combines TRBV11-2 with TRBJ1-1; D unresolved. The CDR3 runs to 12 residues. Germline V lookup: CDR1 SGHAT, CDR2 FQNNGV. V was cut by 2 bases and J by 1 base, with 2 bases left in between. CDR3 sequence reads: CASSLQNTEAFF. As DNA, the CDR3 is TGTGCCAGCAGCTTACAGAACACTGAAGCTTTCTTT.

The chain has TRBV2 and TRBJ2-7; no clear D. Trimming shortened V by 7 bases and J by 7 bases, and 17 bases separated the two germline ends. The CDR3 runs 13 residues. Per germline, CDR1 SNHLY and CDR2 FYNNEI. Written as DNA, the CDR3 is TGTGCCAGCATGAGGACCCCAGTTAGGGAGCAGTACTTC. Amino acid sequence: CASMRTPVREQYF.

V and J are TRBV6-6 and TRBJ1-2; 8 nucleotides match TRBD1. In germline, CDR1 is MNHNY, CDR2 SVGAGI (reference sequence). The V segment lost 2 bases and the J segment 5 bases; nucleotides outside the gene matches: 7. CDR3 length equals 15 residues. The CDR3 nucleotides are TGTGCCAGCAGTTACCCCCCTGGACAGGGTTATGGCTACACCTTC. Its translation: CASSYPPGQGYGYTF.

J is TRBJ2-7 and V is TRBV19; 10 bases are shared with TRBD1. Losses at the gene ends were 5 bases for V and 7 bases for J; bases not matched to a gene: 11. This CDR3 has 15 amino acids. CDR1 is LNHDA, CDR2 SQIVND, per germline (reference sequence). DNA of the CDR3: TGTGCCAGTAGTCCCCGGCGGGACAGGGGTGTTGAGCAGTACTTC. Translating gives CASSPRRDRGVEQYF.

The chain joins TRBV6-5 to TRBJ2-3, with TRBD1 identical over 10 bases. The ends lost 2 bases at V and 6 bases at J; junction bases unmatched: 8. This CDR3 comprises 16 residues. Germline loops: CDR1 MNHEY, CDR2 SVGAGI. The CDR3 DNA follows: TGTGCCAGCAGTTACGGGACAGGGGTGCGGGCGGATACGCAGTATTTT. It is translated as CASSYGTGVRADTQYF.

The chain is built from TRBV10-3 and TRBJ1-2; D is perhaps TRBD1 (5 bases). Germline CDR1 ENHRY, CDR2 SYGVKD. The V gene lost 6 bases and the J gene lost 3 bases, with 8 bases spanning the gap. The CDR3 consists of 12 residues. This chain's CDR3 is CAIRDIYYGYTF. Here the CDR3 DNA reads TGTGCCATCAGGGACATTTACTATGGCTACACCTTC.

This clone was seen a handful of times. The chain links TRBV11-2 to TRBJ1-5, with no clear D. Germline V gene sequence: CDR1 SGHAT, CDR2 FQNNGV. CDR3 length equals 12 residues. V lost 5 bases, J lost 5 bases, and 7 bases lay in between. The CDR3 DNA reads TGTGCCAGCAGCCAAACAGATCAGCCCCAGCATTTT. Translated: CASSQTDQPQHF.

The chain uses TRBV19 and TRBJ2-5; tentatively, D is TRBD1 (5 bases). Trimming took off 2 bases at V and 1 base at J, with 8 bases between the two ends. The germline CDR1 and CDR2 sequences are LNHDA and SQIVND (reference sequence). This CDR3 is 14 amino acids long. CDR3 sequence reads: CASSISTGQETQYF. CDR3 nucleotides: TGTGCCAGTAGTATATCAACAGGCCAAGAGACCCAGTACTTC.

The rearrangement joins TRBV9 to TRBJ2-1; 8 nucleotides align to TRBD2. The V gene end was trimmed by 3 bases and the J gene end by 8 bases; junction bases not matched to a gene: 13. This CDR3 spans 16 amino acids. CDR1 is SGDLS and CDR2 is YYNGEE in the germline V gene. The CDR3 loop is CASSGDPAGAGYEQFF. The CDR3 DNA reads TGTGCCAGCAGCGGGGATCCAGCGGGAGCTGGCTATGAGCAGTTCTTC.